One and the same sample provided the 30 T cell receptor beta chains below, sequenced in a study of blood T cell repertoires in COVID-19. Only in-frame clones appear in the TCRdb table, and some are missing; sequencing was by immunoSEQ multiplex PCR. In the table there are approximately 230,000 clones, around 86% of which are singletons. The sample consisted of peripheral blood. The receptors come from a man aged 30-40 years who had recovered from COVID-19.

The V gene is TRBV6-5, the J gene TRBJ2-7; TRBD1 is a possible D gene (5 bases). The CDR3 sequence is 15 residues long. The ends were cut back, 0 bases at V and 3 bases at J, with 12 bases in the middle. Germline CDR1 reads MNHEY; CDR2 reads SVGAGI. CDR3 nucleotides: TGTGCCAGCAGTTACTCCGGCAGGGCGGACTACGAGCAGTACTTC. Its protein is CASSYSGRADYEQYF.

The V and J genes are TRBV5-4 and TRBJ2-4, with 9 bases lining up with TRBD2. V was pared by 3 bases and J by 9 bases, with 7 bases of the junction left unmatched. The length of the CDR3 is 14 residues. CDR1 SGHNT and CDR2 YYREEE come from the germline V gene (reference sequence). The CDR3 reads CASSSEGLAVIQYF. The CDR3 bases are TGTGCCAGCAGCTCGGAGGGACTAGCCGTCATTCAGTACTTC.

The rearrangement joins TRBV19 to TRBJ1-6, with no clear D. There are 14 residues in the CDR3. Germline values: CDR1 LNHDA, CDR2 SQIVND (reference sequence). The ends were cut back, 4 bases at V and 7 bases at J, with 11 bases in the middle. CDR3 bases: TGTGCCAGTAGTAGTCAGATTTTCAATTCACCCCTCCACTTT. Translated, it gives CASSSQIFNSPLHF.

This chain uses TRBV19 with TRBJ2-7; 9 bases are a match to TRBD1. Germline V gene lookup returns CDR1 LNHDA and CDR2 SQIVND (reference sequence). The CDR3 extends over 14 amino acids. With V trimmed by 6 bases and J by 4 bases, 7 bases remained unmatched. CDR3 sequence reads: CASRARDRAYEQYF. The CDR3 DNA is TGTGCCAGTAGGGCCCGGGACAGGGCATACGAGCAGTACTTC.

V is TRBV5-1 and J is TRBJ2-7; 10 nucleotides match TRBD2. From germline, CDR1 is SGHRS and CDR2 YFSETQ. The CDR3 totals 18 residues. V was pared by 1 base and J by 2 bases, with 12 bases of the junction left unmatched. Here the CDR3 reads CASSLFSSGGLRTYEQYF. CDR3 DNA: TGCGCCAGCAGCTTGTTTTCTAGCGGGGGCCTACGGACCTACGAGCAGTACTTC.

The V gene is TRBV3-1 (or the pseudogene TRBV3-2), the J gene TRBJ2-7, with 12 bases fitting TRBD2. J lost 7 bases, V lost 6 bases, and 16 bases had no gene match. The CDR3 is made up of 17 amino acids. Germline V gene data show CDR1 as LGHDT and CDR2 as YNNKEL (reference sequence). CDR3 amino acids: CASSRLTASGGAEEQYF. The DNA of the CDR3 is TGTGCCAGCAGTCGACTTACCGCTAGCGGGGGGGCAGAGGAGCAGTACTTC.

The table lists this clone with many counts. Other DNA sequences in the sample encode the same CDR3. This chain joins TRBV3-1 (or the pseudogene TRBV3-2) and TRBJ2-7; D might be TRBD2 (5 bases). The CDR3 totals 14 residues. The germline V gene encodes CDR1 LGHDT and CDR2 YNNKEL (reference sequence). The V and J ends lost 4 bases and 2 bases respectively, with 12 bases between them. The CDR3 region has the DNA TGTGCCAGCAGCCCTAGGACTGCTACCTACGAGCAGTACTTC. It codes for CASSPRTATYEQYF.

The chain joins TRBV6-2 or TRBV6-3 to TRBJ2-3, with 9 bases identical to TRBD2. Germline loops: CDR1 MNHEY, CDR2 SVGEGT. V trimming: 2 bases; J trimming: 6 bases; junction bases outside the gene matches: 6. The CDR3 sequence is 15 residues long. Written as DNA, the CDR3 is TGTGCCAGCAGTTACCAGCGGGGGGTGGGGGATACGCAGTATTTT. Its protein product is CASSYQRGVGDTQYF.

The chain recombines TRBV4-1 with TRBJ1-5; D ambiguous. Germline CDR1 MGHRA, CDR2 YSYEKL. Trimming removed 0 bases from V and 0 bases from J, with 24 bases in between. CDR3 length: 21 residues. The CDR3 reads CASSQDPFLPGSSYSNQPQHF. In nucleotides, the CDR3 is TGCGCCAGCAGCCAAGATCCCTTTCTTCCGGGATCCTCGTATAGCAATCAGCCCCAGCATTTT.

The rearrangement joins TRBV6-4 to TRBJ2-3; 9 nucleotides match TRBD2. This CDR3 spans 15 amino acids. CDR1 is MRHNA and CDR2 is SNTAGT in the germline V gene. Trimming removed 4 bases from V and 2 bases from J; junction bases left unmatched: 4. CDR3 loop: CASSVIAGDTDTQYF. The DNA of the CDR3 is TGTGCCAGCAGTGTGATAGCGGGGGACACAGATACGCAGTATTTT.

The CDR3 DNA follows: TGTGCCAGCAGTTACGGTGGGGCTATGAACACTGAAGCTTTCTTT. Its translation is CASSYGGAMNTEAFF. V gene TRBV5-4 combines with J gene TRBJ1-1; D possibly corresponds to TRBD1 (5 bases). Per germline, CDR1 SGHNT and CDR2 YYREEE (reference sequence). The CDR3 has 15 amino acids. V dropped 5 bases and J dropped 0 bases, with 14 bases sitting between them.

The chain is built from TRBV11-2 and TRBJ2-3; 10 positions agree with TRBD2. This CDR3 has 13 residues. V lost 2 bases, J lost 13 bases, and 6 bases stayed unmatched. CDR1 is SGHAT, CDR2 FQNNGV, per germline. The CDR3 reads CASSLSTSGVKYF. CDR3 nucleotides: TGTGCCAGCAGCTTATCCACTAGCGGGGTTAAGTATTTT.

In DNA form, the CDR3 reads TGTGCCAGCAGCTTAGGAGGGGGCACTGAAGCTTTCTTT. Translation gives CASSLGGGTEAFF. The chain uses TRBV7-8 and TRBJ1-1; D is possibly TRBD1 (6 bases). V lost 1 base to trimming and J lost 4 bases, with 7 bases between them. The germline gives CDR1 SGHVS, CDR2 FQNEAQ. The CDR3 sequence is 13 residues long.

This sequence joins TRBV19 and TRBJ2-7, with D uncertain. The CDR3 sequence is 12 residues long. The V and J ends lost 5 bases and 0 bases respectively, with 5 bases between them. Per germline, CDR1 LNHDA and CDR2 SQIVND (reference sequence). CDR3 amino acids: CASSSRSYEQYF. The CDR3 region has the DNA TGTGCCAGTAGTTCGCGCTCCTACGAGCAGTACTTC.

The table lists this clone with a count of one. The chain is built from TRBV11-2 and TRBJ2-7; 9 positions match TRBD2. Germline V gene lookup returns CDR1 SGHAT and CDR2 FQNNGV. With V trimmed by 5 bases and J by 6 bases, 5 bases remained unmatched. This CDR3 has 13 residues. The CDR3 sequence: CASSPGLALEQYF. DNA for the CDR3: TGTGCCAGCAGCCCGGGACTAGCTCTCGAGCAGTACTTC.

CDR3 DNA: TGTGCCAGCAGTTACCGGGACAGGGGGCTCTACGAGCAGTACTTC. This translates into CASSYRDRGLYEQYF. The rearrangement links TRBV6-5 to TRBJ2-7; 12 bases map to TRBD1. CDR1 MNHEY and CDR2 SVGAGI come from the germline V gene. The CDR3 is made up of 15 amino acids. The V and J ends lost 2 bases and 3 bases, in that order; junction bases with no gene match: 2.

This clone was recorded only once. Here the CDR3 reads CASTRGNTEAFF. The CDR3, as DNA: TGTGCCAGCACCAGGGGTAACACTGAAGCTTTCTTT. The chain has TRBV6-5 and TRBJ1-1; TRBD1 might be the D (6 bases). This CDR3 has 12 amino acids. Trimming removed 7 bases at V and 2 bases at J, with 8 bases between. Germline loops: CDR1 MNHEY, CDR2 SVGAGI.

This clone appeared a single time. This sequence joins TRBV3-1 (or the pseudogene TRBV3-2) and TRBJ2-2; D unresolved. The ends were cut back, 1 base at V and 1 base at J, with 7 bases in the middle. Germline assignment: CDR1 LGHDT and CDR2 YNNKEL (reference sequence). The CDR3 runs to 15 residues. The CDR3 region is CASSQVAVNTGELFF. As DNA, the CDR3 is TGTGCCAGCAGCCAAGTGGCAGTGAACACCGGGGAGCTGTTTTTT.

This clone was recorded once. The gene calls are TRBV6-5 and TRBJ2-2; 8 bases are a match to TRBD2. The CDR3 runs 15 residues. The V gene end was trimmed by 11 bases and the J gene end by 4 bases; junction bases not matched to a gene: 12. The germline gives CDR1 MNHEY, CDR2 SVGAGI. The CDR3 reads CAAHGGARITGELFF. The CDR3 DNA sequence: TGTGCCGCCCACGGGGGGGCGAGGATCACCGGGGAGCTGTTTTTT.

The V call is TRBV7-9, the J call TRBJ1-2; 10 nucleotides align to TRBD1. Trimming removed 0 bases from V and 8 bases from J; junction bases left unmatched: 9. Germline CDR1 SEHNR, CDR2 FQNEAQ (reference sequence). This CDR3 has 16 residues. The CDR3 DNA sequence: TGTGCCAGCAGCTTAGCCGGGACAGGGGAGACGAGGGGCTACACCTTC. Its translation is CASSLAGTGETRGYTF.

The chain uses TRBV27 and TRBJ1-1; 7 nucleotides agree with TRBD1. The germline gives CDR1 MNHEY, CDR2 SMNVEV (reference sequence). The V and J ends lost 8 bases and 3 bases, in that order; junction bases with no gene match: 9. CDR3 size: 14 residues. CDR3 sequence (DNA): TGTGCCAGCGGCCACAGGGGCGTGGACACTGAAGCTTTCTTT. Residues: CASGHRGVDTEAFF.

The chain links TRBV2 to TRBJ2-1; maybe TRBD2 (6 bases). V dropped 4 bases and J dropped 8 bases, with 18 bases sitting between them. The CDR3 length is 15 residues. Germline V lookup: CDR1 SNHLY, CDR2 FYNNEI. The CDR3 bases are TGTGCCAGCAGTGGAAGGCTAGCGAGTGGCTATGAGCAGTTCTTC. Amino acid sequence: CASSGRLASGYEQFF.

The rearrangement joins TRBV5-6 to TRBJ1-5, with 7 bases matching TRBD1. CDR3 length equals 19 residues. Germline loops: CDR1 SGHDT, CDR2 YYEEEE. Germline trimming cut 0 bases from V and 1 base from J; bases unmatched to any gene: 13. The CDR3 loop is CASSLAKGALSISNQPQHF. Written as DNA, the CDR3 is TGTGCCAGCAGCTTGGCGAAGGGGGCTCTCTCAATAAGCAATCAGCCCCAGCATTTT. Looking up the rest from reference TRBV5-6 and TRBJ1-5 gives the full variable domain: DAGVTQSPTHLIKTRGQQVTLRCSPKSGHDTVSWYQQALGQGPQFIFQYYEEEERQRGNFPDRFSGHQFPNYSSELNVNALLLGDSALYLCASSLAKGALSISNQPQHFGDGTRLSIL.

J is TRBJ2-3 and V is TRBV28; D may be TRBD1 (6 bases). CDR1 is MDHEN and CDR2 is SYDVKM in the germline V gene. The CDR3 is made up of 14 amino acids. Between the trimmed V and J ends, which lost 8 bases and 3 bases, there was a span of 15 bases. The CDR3 loop reads CASGSGHLTDTQYF. The CDR3 coding sequence is TGTGCCAGCGGATCGGGACACCTTACAGATACGCAGTATTTT.

The sample holds a few counts of this clone. The junction shows a germline mismatch at one end, possibly a read error. The chain joins TRBV10-2 to TRBJ2-3, with D maybe TRBD1 (6 bases). The CDR3 loop spans 14 amino acids. Germline V lookup: CDR1 WSHSY, CDR2 SAAADI. The CDR3 sequence is CASRRGRGTDTQYF. The CDR3 bases are TGCGCCAGCAGAAGAGGCAGGGGCACGGATACGCAGTATTTT.

The rearrangement joins TRBV7-2 to TRBJ1-2; no reliable D call. The CDR3 is 16 residues long. V lost 5 bases, J lost 4 bases, and 20 bases lay in between. The germline CDR1 and CDR2 sequences are SGHTA and FQGNSA. The CDR3, as DNA: TGTGCCAGCAGCCCCGACGGGGTCCGGACCCTCTATGGCTACACCTTC. The encoded protein is CASSPDGVRTLYGYTF.

The chain carries TRBV6-5 and TRBJ2-1, with no clear D. V was trimmed by 2 bases and J by 7 bases, leaving 12 bases between them. This CDR3 is 14 amino acids long. Germline V gives CDR1 MNHEY, CDR2 SVGAGI. The CDR3 sequence: CASSYGSGKNEQFF. In DNA form, the CDR3 reads TGTGCCAGCAGTTACGGGTCAGGAAAGAATGAGCAGTTCTTC.

The chain uses TRBV7-9 and TRBJ1-5, with 7 bases that match TRBD1. V shed 4 bases and J 5 bases; nucleotides not matched to a gene: 8. This CDR3 contains 15 residues. Germline assignment: CDR1 SEHNR and CDR2 FQNEAQ (reference sequence). The CDR3 DNA is TGTGCCAGCAGCTCGACAGGGCGGCAGGATCAGCCCCAGCATTTT. It translates to CASSSTGRQDQPQHF.

This clone was recorded at least ten times. The chain combines TRBV23-1 with TRBJ1-1; D remains unclear. TRBV23-1 is an ORF, and what it does is uncertain. The CDR3 covers 16 residues. V lost 3 bases to trimming and J lost 0 bases, with 14 bases between them. Written as DNA, the CDR3 is TGCGCCAGCAGTCACGCTGAGGGAACGATGAACACTGAAGCTTTCTTT. Amino acid sequence: CASSHAEGTMNTEAFF.

The chain couples TRBV19 to TRBJ1-5; TRBD1 matches at 8 bases. V shed 8 bases and J 4 bases; nucleotides not matched to a gene: 4. The germline V gene encodes CDR1 LNHDA and CDR2 SQIVND (reference sequence). The CDR3 loop spans 13 amino acids. The CDR3 DNA follows: TGTGCCAGTCAGGGGGCCGGGAATCAGCCCCAGCATTTT. It encodes CASQGAGNQPQHF.